The 7 T cell receptor beta chains below come from one sample, sequenced in a study of PD-L1 blockade in urothelial cancer. Sequencing was performed with immunoSEQ multiplex PCR; in TCRdb, only in-frame clones are kept and a portion is missing. The sample shows 30,000 to 50,000 clones, around nine tenths of them seen only once. Sequencing was performed on PBMCs, taken around atezolizumab (anti-PD-L1) treatment. Source of these receptors: a man aged 55 to 70 with urothelial cancer.

The V gene is TRBV18, the J gene TRBJ2-2, with D unresolved. CDR1 is KGHSH and CDR2 is LQKENI in the germline V gene. V was trimmed by 1 base and J by 3 bases, leaving 6 bases between them. This CDR3 contains 14 residues. DNA for the CDR3: TGTGCCAGCTCACCACGGGCAGACACCGGGGAGCTGTTTTTT. Its translation is CASSPRADTGELFF.

V is TRBV15 and J is TRBJ2-7; 8 bases align to TRBD1. The CDR3 consists of 14 residues. The V gene's germline CDR1 is LNHNV and CDR2 YYDKDF (reference sequence). V lost 5 bases, J lost 3 bases, and 6 bases stayed unmatched. CDR3 sequence reads: CATSVRDRSYEQYF. The CDR3 bases are TGTGCCACCAGCGTAAGGGACAGGAGCTACGAGCAGTACTTC.

The V and J genes are TRBV13 and TRBJ1-2; no reliable D call. V was pared by 1 base and J by 2 bases, with 8 bases between. This CDR3 is 14 amino acids long. Per the germline V gene, CDR1 is PRHDT and CDR2 is FYEKMQ (reference sequence). CDR3 DNA: TGTGCCAGCAGCTTAGTAGCCGACAACTATGGCTACACCTTC. Translating gives CASSLVADNYGYTF.

The CDR3 DNA is TGTGCCAGCAGTACCAGCGGGACAGGGAGGGACTATGGCTACACCTTC. Amino acids: CASSTSGTGRDYGYTF. The rearrangement joins TRBV28 to TRBJ1-2, with 9 bases fitting TRBD1. The CDR3 covers 16 residues. The trim removed 5 bases at V and 3 bases at J, leaving 10 bases unmatched. Germline lookup yields CDR1 MDHEN and CDR2 SYDVKM.

V and J are TRBV15 and TRBJ2-7, with 9 nucleotides matching TRBD2. Germline V CDR1 and CDR2: LNHNV, YYDKDF (reference sequence). V trimming: 0 bases; J trimming: 6 bases; junction bases outside the gene matches: 12. The CDR3 has 17 residues. The CDR3 DNA reads TGTGCCACCAGCAGAGAGCACCCGGGACTAGCAGGGGGCGAGCAGTACTTC. It specifies CATSREHPGLAGGEQYF.

This clone showed up just once. V and J are TRBV7-9 and TRBJ2-5; TRBD2 agrees at 7 bases. This CDR3 has 14 amino acids. V trimming: 10 bases; J trimming: 1 base; junction bases outside the gene matches: 9. Germline V lookup: CDR1 SEHNR, CDR2 FQNEAQ (reference sequence). DNA of the CDR3: TGTGCCACAAACCCGGGGGGAGGCCAAGAGACCCAGTACTTC. It yields the protein CATNPGGGQETQYF.

The V call is TRBV28, the J call TRBJ2-7; maybe TRBD2 (5 bases). Trimming stripped 2 bases from V and 4 bases from J, with 12 bases between. The CDR3 is 14 amino acids. Germline loops: CDR1 MDHEN, CDR2 SYDVKM. CDR3 protein: CASSLGLPSYEQYF. The CDR3 DNA reads TGTGCCAGCAGTTTAGGACTCCCCTCGTACGAGCAGTACTTC.